The TCR beta chain under discussion was sequenced for a study of metastatic and nonmetastatic thyroid tumors. As for the study in general: Peripheral blood and tumor or nodule samples from malignant and benign thyroid patients were compared. Study-wide findings and caveats: Compared with benign nodules, malignant thyroid tumors were reported to have significantly higher TCR beta diversity in both blood and tumor.

Until they underwent thyroid surgery, no patient had received any treatment. As originally analysed: Clinicopathological groups differed in CDR3, with these differences serving to build a distant-metastasis classifier for papillary thyroid cancer. TCRdb reprocessed the PCR reads using MiXCR. None of the V and J calls come from the authors' own analysis; TCRdb made them. The sample gives 53,000 or so clones, approximately 22% of which show up once; 3.5% to 5% is in the top ten. The length of the CDR3 is 14 residues. V was clipped by 5 bases and J by 1 base, with 11 bases between them. CDR1 is LGHDT and CDR2 is YNNKEL in the germline V gene (reference sequence). This clone has at least ten counts. The antigen is unknown.

The TCR originated in a female donor with papillary thyroid cancer or a benign thyroid nodule (not recorded which). Some clones in this sample may be carry-over from other donors' samples. The genes are TRBV3-1 and TRBJ1-1; TRBD1 is a possible D gene (5 bases). Sequenced input: blood. The DNA of the CDR3 is TGTGCCAGCAGCTTCCGGGGGGGGAACACTGAAGCTTTCTTT. It is translated as CASSFRGGNTEAFF.